A selection of T cell receptor beta chains follows, all from one sample in a study of blood T cell repertoires in COVID-19. The data were produced by immunoSEQ multiplex PCR, yet TCRdb's version contains in-frame clones alone and is incomplete. Found here are more than 120,000 clones, over 70% of them singletons; the top ten hold roughly 37%. The sample consisted of peripheral blood. These receptors originate from a man aged 50-59 years who had recovered from COVID-19. The CDR3 runs from the conserved cysteine through the conserved F or W.

TRBV3-1/TRBV3-2	TRBJ2-1	CASSQVWQGSDEQFF
TRBV7-9	TRBJ1-1	CASSLAGTALGEAFF
TRBV5-6	TRBJ2-3	CASSLRDSLADTQYF
TRBV7-2	TRBJ1-3	CASSLTGTGNTIYF
TRBV11-2	TRBJ1-2	CASSPDTNYGYTF
TRBV5-4	TRBJ2-1	CASSPSGGASLRFFYEQFF
TRBV10-3	TRBJ2-3	CAISQEDTQYF
TRBV5-1	TRBJ2-1	CASSSGLGRGRNEQFF
TRBV30	TRBJ2-2	CAWSVLAGIGELFF
TRBV2	TRBJ1-6	CASNGGSNSPLHF
TRBV6-5	TRBJ2-2	CASRRTGTGELFF
TRBV27	TRBJ2-3	CASSPQGAGSPDTQYF
TRBV7-2	TRBJ2-3	CASSLALTAGGSGTQYF
TRBV3-1/TRBV3-2	TRBJ1-2	CASSHGTLTSYGYTF
TRBV6-6	TRBJ2-2	CASRGQGETGELFF
TRBV5-1	TRBJ2-5	CASSQGLAGGLETQYF
TRBV6-2/TRBV6-3	TRBJ2-7	CASSSGSGGPYEQYF
TRBV30	TRBJ1-1	CAWSVQTNTEAFF
TRBV7-7	TRBJ2-5	CASSEQGQQETQYF
TRBV24-1	TRBJ2-6	CATSDLQGAGANVLTF
TRBV4-2	TRBJ1-1	CASSQDRGQDYEAFF
TRBV6-4	TRBJ2-1	CATKDSTYNEQFF
TRBV19	TRBJ2-1	CASSIAGTNYNEQFF
TRBV30	TRBJ2-5	CAWDSHPRRGIGAGETQYF
TRBV23-1	TRBJ2-6	CASRPGQPFSGANVLTF
TRBV29-1	TRBJ2-3	CSVERTGVRTDTQYF
TRBV4-3	TRBJ1-6	CASSQDGRGYNSPLHF
TRBV7-9	TRBJ1-1	CASSFEEAEAFF
TRBV4-2	TRBJ2-5	CASSRSLGREAPQYF
TRBV19	TRBJ2-7	CASSSARDSYEQYF
TRBV6-5	TRBJ2-2	CASSYEGANTGELFF
TRBV11-2	TRBJ1-2	CASSLENGFAYGYTF
TRBV4-3	TRBJ2-1	CASGGQGLTSYNEQFF
TRBV20-1	TRBJ1-5	CSASRTNQPQHF
TRBV4-1	TRBJ1-2	CAGSTKHGNYGYTF